What follows is one TCR beta chain and its context. Its antigen is unidentified. This sample was taken from a study of blood T cells in healthy people across ages. On the study more broadly: Through template switching, about one barcoded beta molecule was captured per two T cells, as measured in model experiments.

PBMCs were isolated at a quantity of at least 6 million per sample. The use of a sample-barcoded 5' primer and a J-beta primer mix characterized a second PCR of 7 to 11 cycles. Each cDNA molecule received a tag from a template-switch adaptor that had 12 random nucleotides. MiXCR, run by TCRdb on the 5' RACE reads, gives a single entry per CDR3 protein. The profile shows about 620,000 distinct CDR3 sequences, approximately 52% of them singletons. Broader study findings: Older age went with lower TCR beta diversity per million T cells, in a roughly linear way.

The TCR comes from a woman older than 75 in good health. Sequenced sample: blood.

The CDR3 here is CASSLDSTLGNNEQFF. In nucleotides, the CDR3 is TGTGCCAGCAGCTTGGATTCGACACTAGGCAACAATGAGCAGTTCTTC. The chain joins TRBV5-5 to TRBJ2-1, with a weak D call TRBD2 (5 bases). This CDR3 comprises 16 residues. The ends were cut back, 0 bases at V and 5 bases at J, with 15 bases in the middle. Germline CDR1 reads SGHKS; CDR2 reads YYEKEE (reference sequence).